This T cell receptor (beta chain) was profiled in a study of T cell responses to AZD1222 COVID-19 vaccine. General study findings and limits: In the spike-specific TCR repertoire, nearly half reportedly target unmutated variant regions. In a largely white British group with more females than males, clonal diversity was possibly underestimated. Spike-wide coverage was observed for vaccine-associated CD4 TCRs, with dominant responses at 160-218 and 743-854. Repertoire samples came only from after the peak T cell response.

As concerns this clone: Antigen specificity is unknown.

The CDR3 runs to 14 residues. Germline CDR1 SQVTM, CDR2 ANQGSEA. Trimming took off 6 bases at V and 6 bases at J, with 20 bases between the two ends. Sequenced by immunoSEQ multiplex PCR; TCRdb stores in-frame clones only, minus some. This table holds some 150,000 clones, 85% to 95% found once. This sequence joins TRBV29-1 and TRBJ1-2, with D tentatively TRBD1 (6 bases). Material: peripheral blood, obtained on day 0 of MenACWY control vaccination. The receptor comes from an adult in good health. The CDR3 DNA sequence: TGCAGCGTCCCAGACGTGTTGAGGGGGGATGGCTACACCTTC. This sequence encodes CSVPDVLRGDGYTF.